This is a list of T cell receptor beta chains from one sample in a study of blood T cell repertoires in COVID-19. Assay used: immunoSEQ multiplex PCR; TCRdb lists only in-frame clones, some missing. The sample carries 250,000 to 350,000 clones, approximately 84% recorded once. Material: peripheral blood. The receptor source for this set is a person aged 70 to 85 with COVID-19, enrolled during active disease. The CDR3 runs from the conserved cysteine through the conserved F or W.

TRBV4-3	CASSQNTGIDTQYF
TRBV7-2	CASSSSSYEQYF
TRBV9	CASSVGVGGPWNTQYF
TRBV24-1	CAIIGTIGEKLFF
TRBV29-1	CSVQDRSSGANVLTF
TRBV6-1	CASSDPGLPTDTQYF
TRBV19	CASSTPGQYTEAFF
TRBV7-9	CASSSTGLDEQFF
TRBV5-1	CASSLRGGQTQYF
TRBV7-9	CASSPFFAGPGELFF
TRBV5-1	CASSSDNYNEQFF
TRBV7-2	CASSLAGGLADTQYF
TRBV7-9	CASTRGTGVSPLHF
TRBV6-1	CASSERQGRTEAFF
TRBV7-3	CASSLYTSQGEQFF
TRBV2	CASSSRTSGRNEQFF
TRBV7-2	CASSYQSGNQETQYF
TRBV7-9	CASSLPGGRGPGDQYF
TRBV5-1	CASSLDGQGAGNTIYF
TRBV18	CASSPDRGLGTEAFF
TRBV2	CASTIGGNSPLHF
TRBV3-1/TRBV3-2	CARGHNEKLFF
TRBV12-3/TRBV12-4	CASSQDRGSEQYF
TRBV5-6	CASSAGNYGYTF
TRBV18	CASSHRNTEAFF
TRBV19	CASSIPSGGRNQPQHF
TRBV5-1	CASTTGPTQETQYF
TRBV6-5	CASRPGQAAEAFF
TRBV6-5	CASSYSRGGNTGELFF
TRBV9	CASSVQRGQGKDGYTF
TRBV16	CASSQSSGGGPEAFF
TRBV11-1	CASSLRGPRGNTEAFF
TRBV3-1/TRBV3-2	CASSPAGSTDTQYF
TRBV15	CATSRRQQGRDTQYF
TRBV13	CASSSLRDRAYNEQFF
TRBV6-6	CASTGGPYSNQPQHF
TRBV3-1/TRBV3-2	CASSHPGDRVTGELFF
TRBV7-9	CASSSPGQVTTGELFF
TRBV15	CATSRASGGNYNEQFF
TRBV4-3	CASSPGTAKYNEQFF
TRBV6-2/TRBV6-3	CASSYSTGRRTEAFF
TRBV29-1	CSALTWPRYTDTQYF
TRBV5-1	CASSPKNTGELFF
TRBV10-3	CAIRVSVVEDTQYF
TRBV2	CASSTGAQPQHF
TRBV29-1	CSVDRDTGELFF
TRBV30	CAWGPSSSGNEQFF
TRBV19	CASSLRDRVYQPQHF
TRBV7-3	CASSLGGRVYNEQFF
TRBV27	CASSQGSASGANVLTF
TRBV4-3	CASSQGAYNEQFF
TRBV5-4	CASSLASGGALGSTDTQYF
TRBV7-3	CASSTNRASGDEQYF